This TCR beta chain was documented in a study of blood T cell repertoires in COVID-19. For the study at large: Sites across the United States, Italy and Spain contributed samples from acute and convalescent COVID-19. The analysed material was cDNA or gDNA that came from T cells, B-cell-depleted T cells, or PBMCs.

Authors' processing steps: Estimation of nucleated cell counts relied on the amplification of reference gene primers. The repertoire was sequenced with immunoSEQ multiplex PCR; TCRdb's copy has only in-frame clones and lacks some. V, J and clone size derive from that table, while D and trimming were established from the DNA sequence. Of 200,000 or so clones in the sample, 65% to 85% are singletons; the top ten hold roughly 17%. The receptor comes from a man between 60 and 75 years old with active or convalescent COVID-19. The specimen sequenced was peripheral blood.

CDR3 loop: CASSQVGTGVYEQYF. CDR3 nucleotides: TGTGCCAGCAGCCAAGTGGGGACAGGGGTTTACGAGCAGTACTTC. This rearrangement joins TRBV3-1 (or the pseudogene TRBV3-2) to TRBJ2-7, with 10 bases lining up with TRBD1. V gave up 1 base and J gave up 4 bases; unmatched junction bases: 4. The CDR3 spans 15 residues. Germline CDR1 and CDR2: LGHDT and YNNKEL (reference sequence).